A selection of T cell receptor beta chains follows, all from one sample in a study of T cell repertoires in cytomegalovirus infection. These TCRs are of unknown antigen specificity. Using its own MiXCR run on the reads, TCRdb lists one record per CDR3 protein. The table includes about 920,000 distinct CDR3 sequences, around 31% detected once. Sequences were derived from cultured CD8+ T cells from PBMCs, sampled from culture after CMV antigen stimulation. The origin of the receptors is a human donor in good health (CMV status not recorded). Some clones in this sample may be carry-over from other donors' samples. Each CDR3 is given with its conserved first and last residue. A D gene is named only where the DNA matches it firmly. Clone size is given for some rows only: seen once, a few or many times, or a class if the clone is expanded.

clone_size d_call j_call v_call cdr3_aa cdr3_nt
few NA TRBJ1-1 TRBV6-2/TRBV6-3 CASSYGHTNTEAFF TGTGCCAGCAGTTACGGACATACGAACACTGAAGCTTTCTTT
few TRBD1 TRBJ2-7 TRBV12-3/TRBV12-4 CASRGTGGREQYF TGTGCCAGCAGGGGGACAGGGGGTCGCGAGCAGTACTTC
NA NA TRBJ2-7 TRBV19 CASSILGQPHEQYF TGTGCCAGTAGTATTTTAGGACAGCCCCACGAGCAGTACTTC
NA TRBD1 TRBJ2-3 TRBV6-2/TRBV6-3 CASSYFRDRVGVTDTQYF TGTGCCAGCAGTTACTTCCGGGACAGGGTAGGAGTCACAGATACGCAGTATTTT
few NA TRBJ2-7 TRBV14 CASSQDLSAGNYEQYF TGTGCCAGCAGCCAAGATCTAAGCGCCGGAAACTACGAGCAGTACTTC
NA TRBD2 TRBJ2-3 TRBV4-3 CASSQTGTRPDTQYF TGCGCCAGCAGCCAAACCGGGACTAGACCGGATACGCAGTATTTT
NA NA TRBJ1-2 TRBV7-9 CASSLGAGVYGYTF TGTGCCAGCAGCTTAGGTGCAGGCGTCTATGGCTACACCTTC
few NA TRBJ1-1 TRBV12-3/TRBV12-4 CASSFMGPEAFF TGTGCCAGCAGTTTTATGGGCCCTGAAGCTTTCTTT
NA TRBD1 TRBJ1-2 TRBV7-2 CASSQPGQPNYGYTF TGTGCCAGCAGCCAACCGGGACAGCCGAACTATGGCTACACCTTC
NA NA TRBJ1-1 TRBV2 CASTAGALGNTEAFF TGTGCCAGCACTGCGGGGGCCTTGGGGAACACTGAAGCTTTCTTT
few NA TRBJ1-2 TRBV6-2/TRBV6-3 CASSYSAAGYYGYTF TGTGCCAGCAGTTACTCGGCGGCAGGGTACTATGGCTACACCTTC
NA TRBD1 TRBJ2-3 TRBV10-3 CAISARTGEGTDTQYF TGTGCCATCAGTGCTAGGACAGGGGAAGGGACAGATACGCAGTATTTT
NA TRBD1 TRBJ2-1 TRBV5-6 CASSGQGQGFFYNEQFF TGTGCCAGCAGCGGACAGGGACAGGGCTTTTTCTACAATGAGCAGTTCTTC
many NA TRBJ1-1 TRBV7-3 CASSFWQLNTEAFF TGTGCCAGCAGCTTTTGGCAGCTGAACACTGAAGCTTTCTTT
NA TRBD1 TRBJ1-1 TRBV15 CATSREGGSNTEAFF TGTGCCACCAGCAGAGAAGGGGGCAGTAACACTGAAGCTTTCTTT
few NA TRBJ1-6 TRBV19 CASSTDGRYSPLHF TGTGCCAGTAGCACGGACGGGCGATATTCACCCCTCCACTTT
NA NA TRBJ1-6 TRBV13 CASRGAGDNSPLHF TGTGCCAGTAGGGGGGCAGGGGATAATTCACCCCTCCACTTT
NA NA TRBJ2-3 TRBV12-3/TRBV12-4 CASSLSGWTTSTDTQYF TGTGCCAGCAGTCTCTCAGGGTGGACGACTAGCACAGATACGCAGTATTTT
few TRBD2 TRBJ2-3 TRBV6-6 CASSVLAGLTDTQYF TGTGCCAGCAGTGTCCTAGCGGGCCTCACAGATACGCAGTATTTT
many NA TRBJ2-2 TRBV5-4 CASRIGGTNTGELFF TGTGCCAGCCGGATTGGGGGCACCAACACCGGGGAGCTGTTTTTT
NA NA TRBJ1-1 TRBV14 CASSLTRGSTEAFF TGTGCCAGCAGCCTGACTAGGGGTTCAACTGAAGCTTTCTTT
few TRBD1 TRBJ2-7 TRBV12-3/TRBV12-4 CASSHGQGIRYF TGTGCCAGCAGCCACGGACAGGGAATACGGTACTTC
few TRBD1 TRBJ1-4 TRBV5-4 CASRDRGVPNEKLFF TGTGCCAGCAGGGACAGGGGGGTTCCCAATGAAAAACTGTTTTTT
NA NA TRBJ1-5 TRBV18 CASSPVGQFNQPQHF TGTGCCAGCTCACCAGTCGGACAGTTCAATCAGCCCCAGCATTTT
NA NA TRBJ1-1 TRBV5-4 CASSFPAGPGTEAFF TGTGCCAGCAGCTTCCCCGCGGGGCCGGGAACTGAAGCTTTCTTT
many NA TRBJ2-7 TRBV14 CASSQIGGYEQYF TGTGCCAGCAGCCAGATTGGAGGATACGAGCAGTACTTC
few NA TRBJ2-3 TRBV19 CASSMEEAGDTQYF TGTGCCAGTAGTATGGAAGAGGCGGGGGATACGCAGTATTTT
many NA TRBJ2-2 TRBV7-6 CASSLARRHQAGELFF TGTGCCAGCAGCTTAGCGCGTAGACACCAAGCCGGGGAGCTGTTTTTT
few TRBD2 TRBJ2-7 TRBV5-4 CASSYGLALSYEQYF TGTGCCAGCAGCTACGGACTAGCCCTTTCCTACGAGCAGTACTTC
few TRBD1 TRBJ1-6 TRBV24-1 CATSEHGQGISPLHF TGTGCCACCAGTGAACACGGACAGGGGATTTCACCCCTCCACTTT
once TRBD1 TRBJ1-5 TRBV13 CASSIGRLTGGNQPQHF TGTGCCAGCAGCATAGGCCGCTTGACAGGGGGCAATCAGCCCCAGCATTTT
NA NA TRBJ1-1 TRBV13 CASSTQGSPEAFF TGTGCCAGCAGCACACAGGGTAGTCCTGAAGCTTTCTTT